These 11 T cell receptor beta chains were sequenced from one sample in a study of blood T cell repertoires in COVID-19. Profiling relied on immunoSEQ multiplex PCR, and the TCRdb table lists in-frame clones only, not all of them. The repertoire holds approximately 35,000 clones, with 65% to 90% as singletons. The specimen sequenced was peripheral blood. These receptors came from a man aged 55 to 69 with active COVID-19.

V gene TRBV18 combines with J gene TRBJ2-5; tentatively, D is TRBD1 (6 bases). V shed 4 bases and J shed 4 bases, with 22 bases lying between them. Looked up from germline, CDR1 is KGHSH and CDR2 is LQKENI. The CDR3 is made up of 17 amino acids. CDR3 coding DNA: TGTGCCAGCTCACAGTTTAACCGGGACAAAGCGAGAGAGACCCAGTACTTC. Amino acid sequence: CASSQFNRDKARETQYF.

This clone was observed a single time. V is TRBV27 and J is TRBJ2-2; D unresolved. With 2 bases removed from V and 7 bases from J, the gap between germline ends came to 5 bases. The CDR3 covers 12 residues. CDR1 is MNHEY and CDR2 is SMNVEV in the germline V gene (reference sequence). The CDR3 is CASSLVRGELFF. Written as DNA, the CDR3 is TGTGCCAGCAGTTTAGTGCGCGGGGAGCTGTTTTTT.

The chain has TRBV12-5 and TRBJ2-3; D is unclear. The CDR3 runs to 15 residues. Trimming removed 0 bases from V and 2 bases from J, with 9 bases in between. The V gene's germline CDR1 is LGHNT and CDR2 FRNRAP. Written as DNA, the CDR3 is TGTGCTAGTGGTTTGGTATTACTAAACACAGATACGCAGTATTTT. Translated, it gives CASGLVLLNTDTQYF.

This rearrangement joins TRBV7-2 to TRBJ2-3, with D hard to call. The germline V gene has CDR1 SGHTA and CDR2 FQGNSA. V was cut by 2 bases and J by 3 bases, with 3 bases left in between. This CDR3 is 12 amino acids long. The CDR3 DNA reads as TGTGCCAGCAGCTTATATACAGATACGCAGTATTTT. Translating gives CASSLYTDTQYF. Drawing the rest from reference TRBV7-2 and TRBJ2-3, the complete variable domain is GAGVSQSPSNKVTEKGKDVELRCDPISGHTALYWYRQSLGQGLEFLIYFQGNSAPDKSGLPSDRFSAERTGGSVSTLTIQRTQQEDSAVYLCASSLYTDTQYFGPGTRLTVL.

The chain employs TRBV19 and TRBJ1-2; 7 bases align to TRBD1. This CDR3 comprises 14 residues. V was clipped by 6 bases and J by 8 bases; unmatched bases: 12. The germline gives CDR1 LNHDA, CDR2 SQIVND (reference sequence). CDR3 in amino acids: CASRENRGWSGYTF. In nucleotides, the CDR3 is TGTGCCAGTAGAGAAAACAGGGGATGGAGCGGCTACACCTTC. The complete variable domain, with remaining parts taken from reference TRBV19 and TRBJ1-2, reads DGGITQSPKYLFRKEGQNVTLSCEQNLNHDAMYWYRQDPGQGLRLIYYSQIVNDFQKGDIAEGYSVSREKKESFPLTVTSAQKNPTAFYLCASRENRGWSGYTFGSGTRLTVV.

V and J are TRBV5-1 and TRBJ1-1; 11 nucleotides agree with TRBD1. The V segment lost 1 base and the J segment 4 bases; nucleotides outside the gene matches: 9. The CDR3 runs to 17 residues. The germline V gene encodes CDR1 SGHRS and CDR2 YFSETQ. This CDR3 is CASSLSGTGGVATEAFF. The DNA for the CDR3 is TGCGCCAGCAGCTTGTCCGGGACAGGGGGGGTTGCCACTGAAGCTTTCTTT.

The CDR3 DNA reads as TGTGCCAGCAGCGGGGGGACAGGGAATAGGATCTCTGAAGCTTTCTTT. Amino acids: CASSGGTGNRISEAFF. J is TRBJ1-1 and V is TRBV13, with 9 bases that match TRBD1. Germline lookup yields CDR1 PRHDT and CDR2 FYEKMQ (reference sequence). The J segment lost 6 bases and the V segment lost 5 bases, leaving 13 bases of the junction unmatched. The CDR3 consists of 16 residues.

The chain uses TRBV6-2 or TRBV6-3 and TRBJ2-7, with 11 bases aligning to TRBD2. There are 14 residues in the CDR3. The V segment lost 6 bases and the J segment 3 bases; nucleotides outside the gene matches: 4. CDR1 is MNHEY, CDR2 SVGEGT, per germline. The CDR3 protein is CASSLGLAVYEQYV. Here the CDR3 DNA reads TGTGCCAGCAGCTTGGGACTAGCGGTCTACGAGCAGTACGTC.

The rearrangement uses TRBV6-2 or TRBV6-3 and TRBJ2-1, with D maybe TRBD2 (6 bases). There are 13 residues in the CDR3. Germline lookup yields CDR1 MNHEY and CDR2 SVGEGT. V lost 2 bases and J 12 bases, leaving 14 bases between the germline ends. CDR3 protein: CASSYGRLRGQFF. The CDR3 DNA reads TGTGCCAGCAGTTACGGGAGGCTCAGAGGGCAGTTCTTC.

This sequence joins TRBV5-1 and TRBJ2-7; a possible D gene is TRBD2 (6 bases). V lost 2 bases and J 3 bases, leaving 15 bases between the germline ends. CDR1 is SGHRS and CDR2 is YFSETQ in the germline V gene. This CDR3 comprises 15 residues. CDR3: CASSLEQGGRYEQYF. CDR3 nucleotides: TGCGCCAGCAGCTTAGAGCAGGGAGGACGCTACGAGCAGTACTTC.

The chain carries TRBV6-2 or TRBV6-3 and TRBJ2-7; 7 bases line up with TRBD2. The germline V gene has CDR1 MNHEY and CDR2 SVGEGT. J gave up 6 bases and V 0 bases, and 11 bases lay outside the gene matches. There are 16 residues in the CDR3. The CDR3 here is CASSYSLGGPNLEQYF. The CDR3 DNA reads TGTGCCAGCAGTTACTCCCTGGGAGGGCCGAATCTCGAGCAGTACTTC.